The 28 T cell receptor beta chains presented below share a single source sample, sequenced in a study of human T cells and chemical hapten exposure. As to time point: pre-sensitization, week 0. Treatment noted: therapeutic diphenylcyclopropenone sensitization with weekly scalp DPC. A single record per CDR3 protein comes from TCRdb applying MiXCR to the RACE reads. The sample consists of 240,000 or so distinct CDR3 sequences, approximately 8.6% of them appearing once. The sequencing here drew on whole blood, taken in connection with sensitization to the hapten diphenylcyclopropenone (DPC). The receptor source for this set is a woman between 40 and 50 years old with alopecia areata. Some clones in this sample may be carry-over from other donors' samples.

The table lists this clonotype with a few counts. The CDR3 DNA sequence: TGTGCCAGCAGTTCCCCCGTTGAGACTAACGCCGGGGAGCTGTTTTTT. This translates into CASSSPVETNAGELFF. This rearrangement joins TRBV28 to TRBJ2-2; tentatively, D is TRBD2 (5 bases). Germline CDR1 reads MDHEN; CDR2 reads SYDVKM. Trimming removed 4 bases at V and 6 bases at J, with 18 bases between. This CDR3 spans 16 amino acids. Full variable domain (outside the CDR3, taken from reference TRBV28 and TRBJ2-2): DVKVTQSSRYLVKRTGEKVFLECVQDMDHENMFWYRQDPGLGLRLIYFSYDVKMKEKGDIPEGYSVSREKKERFSLILESASTNQTSMYLCASSSPVETNAGELFFGEGSRLTVL.

This chain links TRBV27 with TRBJ2-7, with D possibly being TRBD1 (5 bases). Germline values: CDR1 MNHEY, CDR2 SMNVEV (reference sequence). Trimming cost V 5 bases and J 1 base, with 9 bases left between them. CDR3 size: 13 residues. The CDR3 sequence is CASSQGTSYEQYF. The DNA for the CDR3 is TGTGCCAGCAGTCAGGGTACGTCCTACGAGCAGTACTTC.

The table lists this clonotype with a few counts. The genes are TRBV7-9 and TRBJ2-7; D is perhaps TRBD1 (5 bases). This CDR3 comprises 14 residues. The V gene's germline CDR1 is SEHNR and CDR2 FQNEAQ (reference sequence). V shed 3 bases and J shed 2 bases, with 11 bases lying between them. CDR3 in amino acids: CASSFRQRPYEQYF. The CDR3 coding sequence is TGTGCCAGCAGCTTCAGACAGCGCCCCTACGAGCAGTACTTC.

The CDR3 sequence: CASTDQGRNYGYTF. The CDR3 coding sequence is TGTGCCAGCACAGACCAGGGACGGAACTATGGCTACACCTTC. The chain links TRBV2 to TRBJ1-2; D might be TRBD1 (5 bases). Germline CDR1 and CDR2: SNHLY and FYNNEI. V lost 7 bases and J lost 2, with 14 bases in between. The CDR3 runs 14 residues. The full variable domain, in which reference TRBV2 and TRBJ1-2 provide the parts outside the CDR3, is EPEVTQTPSHQVTQMGQEVILRCVPISNHLYFYWYRQILGQKVEFLVSFYNNEISEKSEIFDDQFSVERPDGSNFTLKIRSTKLEDSAMYFCASTDQGRNYGYTFGSGTRLTVV.

This clonotype appeared a few times. The gene calls are TRBV6-5 and TRBJ1-5, with TRBD1 matching over 7 bases. Germline values: CDR1 MNHEY, CDR2 SVGAGI. The ends lost 6 bases at V and 4 bases at J; junction bases unmatched: 6. The CDR3 is made up of 14 amino acids. The CDR3: CASRETGRNQPQHF. The CDR3 DNA is TGTGCCAGCAGAGAGACAGGGAGGAATCAGCCCCAGCATTTT.

V and J are TRBV10-3 and TRBJ2-6, with TRBD1 matching over 8 bases. The germline gives CDR1 ENHRY, CDR2 SYGVKD. This CDR3 comprises 14 residues. V was pared by 6 bases and J by 2 bases, with 0 bases of the junction left unmatched. DNA for the CDR3: TGTGCCATCAGACAGGGGGCTGGGGCCAACGTCCTGACTTTC. Amino acids: CAIRQGAGANVLTF.

This clonotype was counted a few times. This chain joins TRBV6-2 or TRBV6-3 and TRBJ2-7; 7 bases match TRBD2. The CDR3 length is 15 residues. Germline V lookup: CDR1 MNHEY, CDR2 SVGEGT. After removal of 6 bases from V and 3 bases from J, the junction contained 11 bases not matched to a gene. The CDR3 bases are TGTGCCAGCAGCTCTGCGGGAGTCGGACGCTACGAGCAGTACTTC. It codes for CASSSAGVGRYEQYF.

This clonotype appeared a few times. J is TRBJ2-3 and V is TRBV12-3 or TRBV12-4; D remains ambiguous. With 6 bases removed from V and 2 bases from J, the gap between germline ends came to 6 bases. This CDR3 region has 12 residues. CDR3 residues: CASRPSTDTQYF. For the CDR3, the DNA is TGTGCCAGCAGGCCATCCACAGATACGCAGTATTTT.

The rearrangement uses TRBV29-1 and TRBJ2-5, with no clear D. CDR3 size: 10 residues. The germline V gene encodes CDR1 SQVTM and CDR2 ANQGSEA. The germline V and J ends were trimmed by 7 bases and 5 bases, with 8 bases remaining between them. CDR3: CSALQETQYF. DNA for the CDR3: TGCAGCGCCCTCCAGGAGACCCAGTACTTC. The variable domain in full, completed from reference TRBV29-1 and TRBJ2-5, reads SAVISQKPSRDICQRGTSLTIQCQVDSQVTMMFWYRQQPGQSLTLIATANQGSEATYESGFVIDKFPISRPNLTFSTLTVSNMSPEDSSIYLCSALQETQYFGPGTRLLVL.

The V gene is TRBV5-5, the J gene TRBJ2-7; D is undetermined. Germline CDR1 reads SGHKS; CDR2 reads YYEKEE (reference sequence). The CDR3 extends over 13 amino acids. The V and J ends lost 3 bases and 4 bases respectively, with 11 bases between them. Here the CDR3 DNA reads TGTGCCAGCAGCTCGACGGTGCGTTACGAGCAGTACTTC. It encodes CASSSTVRYEQYF.

The rearrangement joins TRBV29-1 to TRBJ1-5; TRBD1 matches 7 bases. This CDR3 comprises 14 residues. CDR1 is SQVTM and CDR2 is ANQGSEA in the germline V gene. The trim removed 7 bases at V and 4 bases at J, leaving 10 bases unmatched. CDR3 coding DNA: TGCAGCGCGGGTACCGGGACAGAAAATCAGCCCCAGCATTTT. Residues: CSAGTGTENQPQHF.

This chain connects TRBV11-2 to TRBJ2-1; D possibly corresponds to TRBD2 (6 bases). V was pared by 0 bases and J by 15 bases, with 15 bases between. Germline V lookup: CDR1 SGHAT, CDR2 FQNNGV. CDR3 length: 13 residues. The CDR3 loop reads CASSLDRLRELFF. Written as DNA, the CDR3 is TGTGCCAGCAGCTTAGATCGGCTGCGGGAATTGTTCTTC.

This clonotype was recorded a few times. The rearrangement uses TRBV6-5 and TRBJ1-4; D remains ambiguous. The V and J ends lost 0 bases and 8 bases respectively, with 7 bases between them. This CDR3 spans 13 amino acids. In germline, CDR1 is MNHEY, CDR2 SVGAGI. The CDR3 bases are TGTGCCAGCAGTTACTCCGGTGGAGAAAAACTGTTTTTT. This gives the protein CASSYSGGEKLFF.

The chain joins TRBV7-2 to TRBJ1-1; D gene unclear. From germline, CDR1 is SGHTA and CDR2 FQGNSA. This CDR3 has 16 residues. Trimming left V 6 bases short and J 6 bases short, with 23 bases between. The CDR3 loop reads CASSYLSAPDRPEAFF. CDR3 in DNA: TGTGCCAGCAGTTACTTATCGGCCCCGGATAGGCCTGAAGCTTTCTTT.

The J gene is TRBJ2-7, the V gene TRBV28; 9 bases align to TRBD2. The CDR3 contains 13 residues. Germline trimming cut 2 bases from V and 6 bases from J; bases unmatched to any gene: 2. CDR1 and CDR2 from the germline V gene are MDHEN and SYDVKM. The CDR3 nucleotides are TGTGCCAGCAGTTTACTTAGCGGGAGCGAGCAGTACTTC. As protein: CASSLLSGSEQYF.

There are a few counts of this clonotype. The V gene is TRBV12-3 or TRBV12-4, the J gene TRBJ2-5; 7 bases map to TRBD2. Germline trimming cut 4 bases from V and 5 bases from J; bases unmatched to any gene: 4. The length of the CDR3 is 13 residues. As DNA, the CDR3 is TGTGCCAGCAGTTCCCCCGGGAGGGAGACCCAGTACTTC. Protein product: CASSSPGRETQYF.

This chain links TRBV7-2 with TRBJ1-1; a weak D match, TRBD1 (6 bases). CDR1 is SGHTA and CDR2 is FQGNSA in the germline V gene. The V gene lost 5 bases and the J gene lost 2 bases, with 9 bases spanning the gap. The CDR3 loop spans 13 amino acids. The CDR3 loop reads CASSKGDNTEAFF. The CDR3 DNA reads as TGTGCCAGCAGCAAGGGGGACAACACTGAAGCTTTCTTT.

The chain links TRBV7-9 to TRBJ2-3; perhaps TRBD1 as D (5 bases). Per germline, CDR1 SEHNR and CDR2 FQNEAQ (reference sequence). The CDR3 spans 15 residues. Trimming stripped 5 bases from V and 0 bases from J, with 12 bases between. The CDR3 spells CASSLMDTSTDTQYF. The CDR3 DNA follows: TGTGCCAGCAGCCTTATGGACACGAGCACAGATACGCAGTATTTT. The full variable domain, in which reference TRBV7-9 and TRBJ2-3 provide the parts outside the CDR3, is DTGVSQNPRHKITKRGQNVTFRCDPISEHNRLYWYRQTLGQGPEFLTYFQNEAQLEKSRLLSDRFSAERPKGSFSTLEIQRTEQGDSAMYLCASSLMDTSTDTQYFGPGTRLTVL.

This clonotype was recorded a few times. The V gene is TRBV7-9, the J gene TRBJ1-1, with D possibly matching TRBD1 (5 bases). There are 14 residues in the CDR3. V dropped 3 bases and J dropped 2 bases, with 10 bases sitting between them. Germline CDR1 SEHNR, CDR2 FQNEAQ (reference sequence). The CDR3 spells CASSFREGNTEAFF. In DNA, the CDR3 is TGTGCCAGCAGCTTCAGGGAAGGTAACACTGAAGCTTTCTTT.

V usage is TRBV7-2 and J usage is TRBJ2-1; D unclear. This CDR3 spans 11 amino acids. Trimming left V 8 bases short and J 6 bases short, with 8 bases between. Germline loops: CDR1 SGHTA, CDR2 FQGNSA. The CDR3: CASGNGNEQFF. For the CDR3, the DNA is TGTGCCAGCGGGAACGGCAATGAGCAGTTCTTC.

The genes are TRBV28 and TRBJ2-1; tentatively, D is TRBD1 or TRBD2 (5 bases each). CDR3 size: 12 residues. Per germline, CDR1 MDHEN and CDR2 SYDVKM. With 5 bases removed from V and 13 bases from J, the gap between germline ends came to 15 bases. CDR3 nucleotide sequence: TGTGCCAGCAGTCCCGGGGCGGAAGAACAGTTCTTC. Its translation is CASSPGAEEQFF. Variable domain in full (rest from reference TRBV28 and TRBJ2-1): DVKVTQSSRYLVKRTGEKVFLECVQDMDHENMFWYRQDPGLGLRLIYFSYDVKMKEKGDIPEGYSVSREKKERFSLILESASTNQTSMYLCASSPGAEEQFFGPGTRLTVL.

This clonotype showed up just a few times. The chain has TRBV5-1 and TRBJ1-2; 9 nucleotides match TRBD1. The junction had 8 bases not matched to a gene; V was cut back by 4 bases and J by 7 bases. CDR3 length: 14 amino acids. CDR1 SGHRS and CDR2 YFSETQ come from the germline V gene. The CDR3 region is CASSPTGTGSGYTF. CDR3 DNA: TGCGCCAGCAGCCCCACCGGGACAGGGTCTGGCTACACCTTC.

V is TRBV7-6 and J is TRBJ2-1; the D gene is possibly TRBD2 (6 bases). Trimming shortened V by 1 base and J by 8 bases, and 24 bases separated the two germline ends. CDR1 SGHVS and CDR2 FNYEAQ come from the germline V gene. The CDR3 is 18 residues long. CDR3 nucleotide sequence: TGTGCCAGCAGCTTAGAAGTCAGGAGGGCCTTAAGTAACGATGAGCAGTTCTTC. This sequence encodes CASSLEVRRALSNDEQFF.

This clonotype was seen repeatedly, ten times or more. The V gene is TRBV29-1, the J gene TRBJ2-3; TRBD2 is a possible D gene (6 bases). V was cut by 7 bases and J by 6 bases, with 17 bases left in between. Germline CDR1 reads SQVTM; CDR2 reads ANQGSEA. CDR3 length: 13 residues. The CDR3 region is CSAKTAGSDTQYF. The CDR3 coding sequence is TGCAGCGCCAAGACGGCGGGATCCGATACGCAGTATTTT.

The table lists this clonotype with many counts. The chain has TRBV7-2 and TRBJ2-5; D may match TRBD1 or TRBD2 (5 bases each). Trimming took 6 bases from V and 4 from J, leaving 15 bases between them. This CDR3 has 14 residues. Germline-derived CDR1 and CDR2 are SGHTA and FQGNSA. Here the CDR3 reads CASSFDRGSETQYF. CDR3 DNA: TGTGCCAGCAGTTTTGACCGGGGCTCAGAGACCCAGTACTTC.

V usage is TRBV25-1 and J usage is TRBJ2-7; 10 positions agree with TRBD1. J was trimmed by 3 bases and V by 1 base; bases with no gene match: 0. The length of the CDR3 is 14 residues. CDR1 is MGHDK and CDR2 is SYGVNS in the germline V gene. CDR3 loop: CASSEWDRGYEQYF. CDR3 bases: TGTGCCAGCAGTGAATGGGACAGGGGCTACGAGCAGTACTTC.

The chain combines TRBV11-2 with TRBJ2-5, with D perhaps TRBD1 or TRBD2 (5 bases each). CDR3 length: 16 amino acids. CDR1 SGHAT and CDR2 FQNNGV come from the germline V gene. The ends were cut back, 3 bases at V and 6 bases at J, with 20 bases in the middle. The CDR3 nucleotides read TGTGCCAGCAGCTTTCCGGGGCCAACACAAGCCAAGACCCAGTACTTC. It is translated as CASSFPGPTQAKTQYF.

The genes are TRBV6-6 and TRBJ2-3; 10 nucleotides match TRBD2. The junction had 10 bases not matched to a gene; V was cut back by 5 bases and J by 5 bases. CDR1 and CDR2 from the germline V gene are MNHNY and SVGAGI (reference sequence). The CDR3 has 16 residues. The CDR3 protein is CASSRRAGGQGDTQYF. In DNA, the CDR3 is TGTGCCAGCAGTAGACGAGCGGGAGGGCAGGGAGATACGCAGTATTTT.